The clone carrying this T cell receptor (beta chain) has a single count. Its antigen is currently unknown. In TCRdb, the reads were re-called with MiXCR into one record per CDR3 protein. The profile shows approximately 250,000 distinct CDR3 sequences, roughly 12% of them singletons. The data belong to a study of T cell repertoires in cytomegalovirus infection. General study findings and limits: Dominating the ex vivo response were HLA-C-restricted CMV-specific TCR beta clonotypes.

The length of the CDR3 is 14 residues. Trimming shortened V by 6 bases and J by 1 base, and 12 bases separated the two germline ends. The source of this sequence is a human donor in good health (CMV status not recorded). Some clones in this sample may be carry-over from other donors' samples. Source material: PBMCs. The chain has TRBV12-3 or TRBV12-4 and TRBJ1-2; TRBD1 is a possible D gene (5 bases). CDR3 region: CASSPAGFNYGYTF. The CDR3 DNA sequence: TGTGCCAGCAGCCCCGCAGGGTTTAACTATGGCTACACCTTC.